These 22 T cell receptor beta chains came from one sample sequenced in a study of siplizumab effects on memory and regulatory T cells. TCRdb's table, derived via immunoSEQ multiplex PCR, lists solely in-frame clones and lacks some. Among about 62,000 clones listed, 79% were seen once. Sequenced: memory CD4+ T cells sorted from blood. The origin of the receptors is a human donor in good health.

The chain recombines TRBV7-2 with TRBJ1-2, with 7 bases lining up with TRBD1. The V segment lost 5 bases and the J segment 0 bases; nucleotides outside the gene matches: 12. Germline V gives CDR1 SGHTA, CDR2 FQGNSA. The CDR3 runs 17 residues. The CDR3 region has the DNA TGTGCCAGCAGCCGAGGGGGCGGATACTCGCCTAACTATGGCTACACCTTC. Protein sequence: CASSRGGGYSPNYGYTF.

This chain links TRBV4-1 with TRBJ2-1, with TRBD2 matching 9 bases. Germline V gene lookup returns CDR1 MGHRA and CDR2 YSYEKL. The CDR3 length is 17 residues. V shed 1 base, J shed 3 bases, and the junction held 7 bases outside the gene matches. The CDR3 DNA sequence: TGCGCCAGCAGCCAAGGGGTGAGCGGGGGGAACTACAATGAGCAGTTCTTC. Residues: CASSQGVSGGNYNEQFF.

The J gene is TRBJ2-2, the V gene TRBV10-1, with 7 bases identical to TRBD1. Germline V gene data show CDR1 as WNHNN and CDR2 as SYGVQD (reference sequence). Trimming at V came to 6 bases and at J to 0 bases, leaving 4 bases not matched to a gene. The CDR3 extends over 15 amino acids. CDR3 DNA sequence: TGCGCCAGCAGCTCCGGGACAGCGAACACCGGGGAGCTGTTTTTT. Protein sequence: CASSSGTANTGELFF.

This clone was recorded only once. V gene TRBV7-2 combines with J gene TRBJ1-1; D perhaps matches TRBD1 (5 bases). V shed 5 bases and J shed 6 bases, with 13 bases lying between them. This CDR3 spans 13 amino acids. Germline-derived CDR1 and CDR2 are SGHTA and FQGNSA. CDR3 bases: TGTGCCAGCAGCCCCTGGGACGGAGCTGAAGCTTTCTTT. Amino acid sequence: CASSPWDGAEAFF.

The chain combines TRBV19 with TRBJ1-2; TRBD1 might be the D (5 bases). V was shortened by 4 bases and J by 0 bases, with 12 bases between the two germline ends. CDR3 length: 15 amino acids. From germline, CDR1 is LNHDA and CDR2 SQIVND (reference sequence). CDR3 sequence: CASSTRGEANYGYTF. In DNA, the CDR3 is TGTGCCAGTAGTACACGGGGGGAAGCTAACTATGGCTACACCTTC.

Comment on this clone: Other DNA sequences in this specimen translate into the identical CDR3. This chain uses TRBV19 with TRBJ1-1; D gene unclear. The CDR3 runs to 12 residues. The V and J ends lost 6 bases and 1 base respectively, with 6 bases between them. The germline gives CDR1 LNHDA, CDR2 SQIVND (reference sequence). DNA of the CDR3: TGTGCCAGTAGCGACCGGAACACTGAAGCTTTCTTT. Amino acid sequence: CASSDRNTEAFF.

This clone showed up many times. This chain connects TRBV2 to TRBJ2-2, with no clear D. The CDR3 runs to 13 residues. V was trimmed by 4 bases and J by 2 bases, leaving 5 bases between them. Germline-derived CDR1 and CDR2 are SNHLY and FYNNEI. The CDR3 reads CASSASNTGELFF. In DNA, the CDR3 is TGTGCCAGCAGTGCAAGTAACACCGGGGAGCTGTTTTTT. Filled out from reference TRBV2 and TRBJ2-2, the complete variable domain reads EPEVTQTPSHQVTQMGQEVILRCVPISNHLYFYWYRQILGQKVEFLVSFYNNEISEKSEIFDDQFSVERPDGSNFTLKIRSTKLEDSAMYFCASSASNTGELFFGEGSRLTVL.

The J gene is TRBJ2-2, the V gene TRBV20-1; D is undetermined. This CDR3 is 11 amino acids long. CDR1 and CDR2 (germline): DFQATT, SNEGSKA (reference sequence). Trimming cost V 4 bases and J 0 bases, with 0 bases left between them. The CDR3 sequence: CSATNTGELFF. For the CDR3, the DNA is TGCAGTGCTACGAACACCGGGGAGCTGTTTTTT.

This chain connects TRBV7-9 to TRBJ2-3, with D possibly TRBD2 on 6 matching bases. Germline V gene data show CDR1 as SEHNR and CDR2 as FQNEAQ (reference sequence). The CDR3 contains 16 residues. V dropped 6 bases and J dropped 2 bases, with 18 bases sitting between them. CDR3 sequence: CASRPPGAGPTDTQYF. The CDR3 bases are TGTGCCAGCAGGCCCCCCGGGGCGGGGCCCACAGATACGCAGTATTTT.

The chain couples TRBV5-1 to TRBJ2-2; D unclear. The CDR3 consists of 13 residues. V was clipped by 0 bases and J by 6 bases, with 6 bases between them. Germline assignment: CDR1 SGHRS and CDR2 YFSETQ. CDR3 region: CASSLGAAGELFF. CDR3 nucleotides: TGCGCCAGCAGCTTGGGTGCGGCCGGGGAGCTGTTTTTT.

The rearrangement links TRBV21-1 to TRBJ1-2; TRBD1 was called by the table and not checked on the DNA. TRBV21-1 is marked as a pseudogene. This CDR3 region has 13 residues. DNA of the CDR3: TGTGCCAGTAGGGGGAGTTGTAACTATGGCTACACCTTC. It codes for CASRGSCNYGYTF.

The CDR3 spells CASRDISRSGELFF. The CDR3 nucleotides read TGTGCCAGCAGGGACATTAGCCGGTCCGGGGAGCTGTTTTTT. The genes are TRBV2 and TRBJ2-2, with TRBD1 as a possible D gene (5 bases). There are 14 residues in the CDR3. Germline CDR1 is SNHLY and CDR2 is FYNNEI. Trimming pared 6 bases from V and 6 bases from J, leaving 14 bases between.

The V gene is TRBV4-2, the J gene TRBJ2-3; D may be TRBD1 or TRBD2 (6 bases each). CDR1 and CDR2 from the germline V gene are LGHNA and YNFKEQ. The germline V and J ends were trimmed by 6 bases and 2 bases, with 12 bases remaining between them. This CDR3 contains 14 residues. In DNA, the CDR3 is TGTGCCAGCAGGCACGGGGGCGACACAGATACGCAGTATTTT. Its translation: CASRHGGDTDTQYF.

The chain couples TRBV5-1 to TRBJ2-1; 7 nucleotides align to TRBD2. The ends lost 0 bases at V and 6 bases at J; junction bases unmatched: 0. This CDR3 comprises 13 residues. Germline-derived CDR1 and CDR2 are SGHRS and YFSETQ. As DNA, the CDR3 is TGCGCCAGCAGCTTGGGGACTAGCAATGAGCAGTTCTTC. Amino acids: CASSLGTSNEQFF.

The chain is built from TRBV2 and TRBJ2-4; D is unresolved. Germline assignment: CDR1 SNHLY and CDR2 FYNNEI. V lost 1 base and J 0 bases, leaving 19 bases between the germline ends. The CDR3 has 19 amino acids. The CDR3: CASSEGRYPPGLAKNIQYF. DNA for the CDR3: TGTGCCAGCAGTGAAGGCCGGTACCCCCCAGGCCTAGCCAAAAACATTCAGTACTTC.

V and J are TRBV6-1 and TRBJ1-2; 7 bases align to TRBD1. The J segment lost 8 bases and the V segment lost 1 base, leaving 13 bases of the junction unmatched. The CDR3 has 16 residues. Germline V gene data show CDR1 as MNHNS and CDR2 as SASEGT. The CDR3 loop reads CASSEVPVRGLAGYTF. CDR3 DNA sequence: TGTGCCAGCAGTGAAGTCCCGGTTAGGGGGCTTGCGGGCTACACCTTC.

The chain has TRBV28 and TRBJ2-7; D may be TRBD1 or TRBD2 (5 bases each). The CDR3 has 16 residues. Deletions cut 6 bases from V and 4 bases from J, with 22 bases between. Germline V gives CDR1 MDHEN, CDR2 SYDVKM. CDR3 sequence (DNA): TGTGCCAGCAGCGAGAGGGTCGAGACAGCGAGATACGAGCAGTACTTC. The encoded protein is CASSERVETARYEQYF.

Remarks on this clone: Within the sample, other DNA sequences also encode this same CDR3. The chain uses TRBV6-5 and TRBJ2-7; 9 bases line up with TRBD1. The CDR3 has 15 residues. V lost 0 bases, J lost 4 bases, and 4 bases stayed unmatched. Per germline, CDR1 MNHEY and CDR2 SVGAGI. The CDR3 loop is CASSYSGQGRYEQYF. As DNA, the CDR3 is TGTGCCAGCAGTTACTCCGGACAGGGGAGGTACGAGCAGTACTTC.

In its sample, this clone was seen once. This chain joins TRBV28 and TRBJ1-2; D gene unclear. The CDR3 extends over 11 amino acids. V was cut by 6 bases and J by 4 bases, with 6 bases left in between. Germline-derived CDR1 and CDR2 are MDHEN and SYDVKM. The CDR3 reads CASSGSYGYTF. DNA of the CDR3: TGTGCCAGCAGCGGTAGCTATGGCTACACCTTC.

This chain uses TRBV11-3 with TRBJ2-2, with 7 bases that match TRBD1. This CDR3 contains 15 residues. From germline, CDR1 is SGHNT and CDR2 YENEEA. J lost 3 bases, V lost 3 bases, and 4 bases had no gene match. The CDR3 region is CASSLRQGDTGELFF. For the CDR3, the DNA is TGTGCCAGCAGCTTGAGACAGGGAGACACCGGGGAGCTGTTTTTT.

The rearrangement links TRBV7-3 to TRBJ2-3; possibly TRBD1 or TRBD2 for D (6 bases each). Per germline, CDR1 SGHTA and CDR2 FQGTGA. The length of the CDR3 is 14 residues. Trimming cost V 7 bases and J 5 bases, with 16 bases left between them. CDR3 sequence (DNA): TGTGCCAGCAACGGGGGCGGGGTTCAAGATACGCAGTATTTT. This codes for CASNGGGVQDTQYF.

This clone was counted only a few times. The rearrangement uses TRBV18 and TRBJ1-5; possible D gene TRBD1, 6 bases. CDR1 is KGHSH, CDR2 LQKENI, per germline. CDR3 length equals 13 residues. Trimming removed 0 bases from V and 6 bases from J, with 6 bases in between. The DNA of the CDR3 is TGTGCCAGCTCACCACCAGGGGGTCAGCCCCAGCATTTT. Translation gives CASSPPGGQPQHF.